This record looks at one T cell receptor beta chain sequence and its context. Assay: immunoSEQ multiplex PCR; the TCRdb copy retains only in-frame clones and omits some. The data show 55,000 to 75,000 clones, over 70% seen once. These data come from a study of blood T cell repertoires in COVID-19. The CDR3 contains 16 residues. CDR1 is SGHTA, CDR2 FQGNSA, per germline. V gave up 3 bases and J gave up 4 bases, with 16 bases separating them. Sequenced sample: peripheral blood. The sequence derives from a human donor in a cohort sampled during active COVID-19. V and J are TRBV7-2 and TRBJ2-1, with D perhaps TRBD2 (6 bases). CDR3 nucleotide sequence: TGTGCCAGCAGCTTGAAAGGAGGGTCGCCGTACAATGAGCAGTTCTTC. It is translated as CASSLKGGSPYNEQFF. The full variable domain, in which reference TRBV7-2 and TRBJ2-1 provide the parts outside the CDR3, is GAGVSQSPSNKVTEKGKDVELRCDPISGHTALYWYRQSLGQGLEFLIYFQGNSAPDKSGLPSDRFSAERTGGSVSTLTIQRTQQEDSAVYLCASSLKGGSPYNEQFFGPGTRLTVL.